This T cell receptor (beta chain) stems from a study of identical twins. TCRdb recomputed calls from the 5' RACE reads with MiXCR, one row per CDR3 protein. The profile covers 640,000 or so distinct CDR3 sequences, with 6.1% appearing a single time and approximately 1.6% taken by the ten largest. Germline lookup yields CDR1 MNHNS and CDR2 SASEGT. The V gene lost 6 bases and the J gene lost 3 bases, with 8 bases spanning the gap. The CDR3 is 13 amino acids. The chain is built from TRBV6-1 and TRBJ2-2; D is unresolved. The TCR comes from a man younger than 35 in good health. The sample comprised naive T cells sorted from blood. CDR3 sequence reads: CASRPYYTGELFF. The CDR3 DNA is TGTGCCAGCAGACCTTACTACACCGGGGAGCTGTTTTTT.